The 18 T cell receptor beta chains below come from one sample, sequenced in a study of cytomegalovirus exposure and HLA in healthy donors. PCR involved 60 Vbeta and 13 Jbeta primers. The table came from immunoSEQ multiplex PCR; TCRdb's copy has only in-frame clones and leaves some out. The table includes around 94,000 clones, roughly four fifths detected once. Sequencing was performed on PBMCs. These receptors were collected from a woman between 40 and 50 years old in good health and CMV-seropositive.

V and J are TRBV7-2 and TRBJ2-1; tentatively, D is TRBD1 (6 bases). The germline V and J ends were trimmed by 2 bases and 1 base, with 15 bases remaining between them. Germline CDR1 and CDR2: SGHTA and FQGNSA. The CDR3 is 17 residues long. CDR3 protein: CASSLWGKGDSYNEQFF. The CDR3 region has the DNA TGTGCCAGCAGCTTATGGGGCAAGGGGGATTCCTACAATGAGCAGTTCTTC.

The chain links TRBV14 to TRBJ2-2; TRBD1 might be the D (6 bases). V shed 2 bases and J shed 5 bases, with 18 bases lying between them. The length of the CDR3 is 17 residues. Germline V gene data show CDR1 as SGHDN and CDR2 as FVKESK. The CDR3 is CASSQFRGAKGTGELFF. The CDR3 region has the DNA TGTGCCAGCAGCCAATTCAGGGGCGCTAAAGGAACCGGGGAGCTGTTTTTT. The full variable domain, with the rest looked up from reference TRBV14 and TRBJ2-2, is EAGVTQFPSHSVIEKGQTVTLRCDPISGHDNLYWYRRVMGKEIKFLLHFVKESKQDESGMPNNRFLAERTGGTYSTLKVQPAELEDSGVYFCASSQFRGAKGTGELFFGEGSRLTVL.

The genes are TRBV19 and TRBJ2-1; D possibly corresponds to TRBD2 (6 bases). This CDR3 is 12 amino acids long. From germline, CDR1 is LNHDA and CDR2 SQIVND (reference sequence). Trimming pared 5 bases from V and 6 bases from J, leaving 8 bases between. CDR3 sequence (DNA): TGTGCCAGTAGTGCCGGGAGCAATGAGCAGTTCTTC. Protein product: CASSAGSNEQFF.

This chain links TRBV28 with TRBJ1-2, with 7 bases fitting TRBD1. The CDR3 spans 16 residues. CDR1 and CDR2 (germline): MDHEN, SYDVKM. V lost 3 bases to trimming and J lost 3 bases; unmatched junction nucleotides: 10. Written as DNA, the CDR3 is TGTGCCAGCAGTTTCCGGACAGGACGGGTCCACTATGGCTACACCTTC. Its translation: CASSFRTGRVHYGYTF.

CDR3 in DNA: TGTGCCAGCAGTCAACTAGAGATTTTAGTCTACGAGCAGTACTTC. Translating it yields CASSQLEILVYEQYF. This chain joins TRBV28 and TRBJ2-7; weak D call: TRBD2 (5 bases). Germline V gene data show CDR1 as MDHEN and CDR2 as SYDVKM. CDR3 length: 15 residues. Trimming left V 5 bases short and J 3 bases short, with 17 bases between.

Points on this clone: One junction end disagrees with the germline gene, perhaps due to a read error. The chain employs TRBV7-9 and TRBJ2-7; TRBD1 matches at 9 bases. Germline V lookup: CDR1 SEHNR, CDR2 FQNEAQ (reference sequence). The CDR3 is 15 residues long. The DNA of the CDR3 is TGTTCCAGCAGTTTCAGACAGGGGGGTCGTTCCGAGCAGTACTTC. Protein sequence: CSSSFRQGGRSEQYF.

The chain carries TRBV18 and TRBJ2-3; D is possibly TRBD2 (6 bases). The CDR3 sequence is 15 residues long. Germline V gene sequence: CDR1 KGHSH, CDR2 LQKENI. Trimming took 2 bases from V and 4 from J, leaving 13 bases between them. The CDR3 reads CASSPGGAPADTQYF. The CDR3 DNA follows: TGTGCCAGCTCACCAGGAGGGGCCCCCGCAGATACGCAGTATTTT.

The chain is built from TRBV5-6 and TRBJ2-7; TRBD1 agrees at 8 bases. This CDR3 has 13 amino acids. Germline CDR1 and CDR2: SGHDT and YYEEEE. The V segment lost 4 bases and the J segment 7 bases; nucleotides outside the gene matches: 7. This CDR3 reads CASSVTGGWEQYF. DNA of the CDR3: TGTGCCAGCAGCGTTACAGGGGGTTGGGAGCAGTACTTC.

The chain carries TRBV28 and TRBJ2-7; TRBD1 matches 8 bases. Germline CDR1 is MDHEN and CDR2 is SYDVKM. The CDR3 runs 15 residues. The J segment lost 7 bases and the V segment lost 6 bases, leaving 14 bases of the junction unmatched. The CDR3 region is CASSPPGQGAPEQYF. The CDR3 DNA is TGTGCCAGCAGCCCCCCCGGTCAGGGGGCGCCTGAGCAGTACTTC.

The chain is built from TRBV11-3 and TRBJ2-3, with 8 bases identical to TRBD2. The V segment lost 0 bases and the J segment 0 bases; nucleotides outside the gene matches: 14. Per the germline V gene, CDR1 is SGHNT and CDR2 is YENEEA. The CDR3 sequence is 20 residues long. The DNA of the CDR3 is TGTGCCAGCAGCTTAGATCTTACCCTTAGCGGGGCGCCTAGCACAGATACGCAGTATTTT. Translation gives CASSLDLTLSGAPSTDTQYF.

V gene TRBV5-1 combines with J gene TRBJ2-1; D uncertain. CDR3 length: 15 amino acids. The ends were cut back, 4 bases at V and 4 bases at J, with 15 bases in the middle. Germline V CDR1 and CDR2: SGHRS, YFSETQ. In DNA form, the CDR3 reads TGCGCCAGCAGCCCGTTGGAGCGACCATACAATGAGCAGTTCTTC. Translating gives CASSPLERPYNEQFF.

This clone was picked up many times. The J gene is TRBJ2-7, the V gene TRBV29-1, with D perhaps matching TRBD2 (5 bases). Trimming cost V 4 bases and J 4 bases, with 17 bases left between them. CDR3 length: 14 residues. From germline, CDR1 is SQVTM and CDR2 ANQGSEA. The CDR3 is CSVAMGSLNYEQYF. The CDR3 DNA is TGCAGCGTTGCGATGGGGAGTCTAAATTACGAGCAGTACTTC.

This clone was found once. The CDR3 sequence: CASSSLSRQGDLTF. CDR3 nucleotides: TGTGCCAGCAGCTCTCTTTCCAGACAGGGGGATCTCACCTTC. J is TRBJ1-2 and V is TRBV11-3; 9 nucleotides line up with TRBD1. This CDR3 is built from 14 residues. Unmatched junction bases numbered 13, after V lost 4 bases and J lost 13 bases. CDR1 is SGHNT and CDR2 is YENEEA in the germline V gene.

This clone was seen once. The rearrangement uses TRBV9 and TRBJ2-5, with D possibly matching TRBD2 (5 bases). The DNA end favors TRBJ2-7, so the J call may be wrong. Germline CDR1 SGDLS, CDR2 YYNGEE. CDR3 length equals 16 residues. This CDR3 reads CASSVGPSSMPYEQYF. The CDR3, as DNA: TGTGCCAGCAGCGTAGGACCTAGCTCGATGCCCTACGAGCAGTACTTC.

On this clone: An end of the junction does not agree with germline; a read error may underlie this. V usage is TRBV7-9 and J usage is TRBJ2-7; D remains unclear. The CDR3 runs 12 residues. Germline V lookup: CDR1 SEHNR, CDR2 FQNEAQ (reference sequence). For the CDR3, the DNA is TGTTCCAGCAGCTCCAGTTCCTACGAGCAGTACTTC. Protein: CSSSSSSYEQYF. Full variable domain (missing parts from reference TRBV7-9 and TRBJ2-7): DTGVSQNPRHKITKRGQNVTFRCDPISEHNRLYWYRQTLGQGPEFLTYFQNEAQLEKSRLLSDRFSAERPKGSFSTLEIQRTEQGDSAMYLCSSSSSSYEQYFGPGTRLTVT.

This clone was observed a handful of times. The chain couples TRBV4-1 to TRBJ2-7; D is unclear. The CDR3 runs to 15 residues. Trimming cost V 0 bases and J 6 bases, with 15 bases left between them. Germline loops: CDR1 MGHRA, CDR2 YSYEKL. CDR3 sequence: CASSQDSSLGSEQYF. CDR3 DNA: TGCGCCAGCAGCCAAGATTCGTCTCTGGGCTCCGAGCAGTACTTC.

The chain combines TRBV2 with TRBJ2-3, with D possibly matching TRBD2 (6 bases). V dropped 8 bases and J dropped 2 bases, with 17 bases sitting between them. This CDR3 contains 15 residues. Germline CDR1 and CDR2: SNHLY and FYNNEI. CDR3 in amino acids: CASGRDSGSTDTQYF. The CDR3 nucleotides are TGTGCCAGCGGTCGGGACTCCGGGTCCACAGATACGCAGTATTTT.

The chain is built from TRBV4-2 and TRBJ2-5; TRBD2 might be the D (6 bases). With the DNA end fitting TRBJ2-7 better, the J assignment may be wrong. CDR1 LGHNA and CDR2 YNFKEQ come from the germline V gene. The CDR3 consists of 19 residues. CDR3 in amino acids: CASSQDVGETSISSYEQYF. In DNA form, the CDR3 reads TGTGCCAGCAGCCAAGATGTGGGCGAAACTAGCATCAGCTCCTACGAGCAGTACTTC.